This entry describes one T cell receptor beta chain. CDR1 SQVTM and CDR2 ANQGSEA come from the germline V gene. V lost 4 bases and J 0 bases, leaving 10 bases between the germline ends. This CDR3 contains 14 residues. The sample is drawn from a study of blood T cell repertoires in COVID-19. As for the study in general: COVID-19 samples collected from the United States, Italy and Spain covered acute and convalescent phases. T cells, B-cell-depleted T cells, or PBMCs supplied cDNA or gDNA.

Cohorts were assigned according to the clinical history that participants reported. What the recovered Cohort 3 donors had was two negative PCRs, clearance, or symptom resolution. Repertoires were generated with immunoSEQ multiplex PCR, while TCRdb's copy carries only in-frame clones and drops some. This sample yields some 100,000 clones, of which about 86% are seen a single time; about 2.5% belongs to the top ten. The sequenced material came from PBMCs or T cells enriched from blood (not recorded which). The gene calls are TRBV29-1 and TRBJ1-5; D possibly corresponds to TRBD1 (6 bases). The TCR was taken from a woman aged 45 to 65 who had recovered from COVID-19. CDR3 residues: CSVGTGYSNQPQHF. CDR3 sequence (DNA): TGCAGCGTTGGAACAGGGTATAGCAATCAGCCCCAGCATTTT. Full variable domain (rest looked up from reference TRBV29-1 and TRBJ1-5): SAVISQKPSRDICQRGTSLTIQCQVDSQVTMMFWYRQQPGQSLTLIATANQGSEATYESGFVIDKFPISRPNLTFSTLTVSNMSPEDSSIYLCSVGTGYSNQPQHFGDGTRLSIL.